The next 10 T cell receptor beta chains were all read from a single sample in a study of T-cell reconstitution after alpha-beta-depleted transplantation in children. This sample's TCRbeta library carried unique molecular identifier barcodes. In TCRdb, the PCR reads were re-called with MiXCR into one record per CDR3 protein. The sample has roughly 300,000 distinct CDR3 sequences; around 9.6% are singletons. The specimen was PBMCs from the stem cell graft donor, collected from the stem cell graft. The source is a human donor who donated a stem cell graft to a child with SCID.

The chain employs TRBV29-1 and TRBJ1-1, with a weak D call TRBD1 (5 bases). V lost 8 bases and J lost 1, with 14 bases in between. The CDR3 is 13 residues long. Germline values: CDR1 SQVTM, CDR2 ANQGSEA. The CDR3 protein is CSTSGPKNTEAFF. The CDR3 DNA reads TGCAGCACCTCGGGACCGAAGAACACTGAAGCTTTCTTT.

This clonotype was detected only a few times. The rearrangement links TRBV6-1 to TRBJ1-2, with unresolved D. The V gene lost 7 bases and the J gene lost 6 bases, with 18 bases spanning the gap. The CDR3 consists of 14 residues. CDR1 MNHNS and CDR2 SASEGT come from the germline V gene. In DNA form, the CDR3 reads TGTGCCAGCACCCGGGAGGTAAAGGCCCATGGCTACACCTTC. Its translation: CASTREVKAHGYTF.

This clonotype was seen many times. The gene calls are TRBV27 and TRBJ1-5, with TRBD1 as a possible D gene (6 bases). The CDR3 is 15 residues long. Trimming removed 1 base from V and 3 bases from J, with 10 bases in between. Germline loops: CDR1 MNHEY, CDR2 SMNVEV (reference sequence). The DNA for the CDR3 is TGTGCCAGCAGTTTATATTCAGGGGACAATCAGCCCCAGCATTTT. The encoded protein is CASSLYSGDNQPQHF.

The chain couples TRBV20-1 to TRBJ2-7; 8 positions agree with TRBD2. This CDR3 is built from 14 residues. The V and J ends lost 6 bases and 0 bases, in that order; junction bases with no gene match: 7. Germline-derived CDR1 and CDR2 are DFQATT and SNEGSKA (reference sequence). CDR3 in amino acids: CSAVFSGASYEQYF. In DNA, the CDR3 is TGCAGTGCCGTCTTTAGCGGGGCCTCCTACGAGCAGTACTTC.

The sample holds many counts of this clonotype. The CDR3 DNA follows: TGTGCCAGCAAAGGGCGGGGGTCCGTCCAAGAGACCCAGTACTTC. Its protein is CASKGRGSVQETQYF. V and J are TRBV12-3 or TRBV12-4 and TRBJ2-5, with 7 bases that match TRBD2. Trimming took 7 bases from V and 1 from J; bases not matched to a gene: 9. The CDR3 extends over 15 amino acids.

In its sample, this clonotype was seen a few times. V usage is TRBV9 and J usage is TRBJ1-2, with a weak D call TRBD1 (5 bases). Per germline, CDR1 SGDLS and CDR2 YYNGEE. Trimming stripped 0 bases from V and 0 bases from J, with 9 bases between. The CDR3 loop spans 15 amino acids. This CDR3 is CASSVAQGANYGYTF. The CDR3 DNA reads TGTGCCAGCAGCGTAGCCCAGGGCGCTAACTATGGCTACACCTTC.

This clonotype has a count of ten or more. The CDR3: CASSLFGMKTGKGNQPQHF. CDR3 DNA: TGTGCCAGCAGTTTATTCGGGATGAAAACAGGGAAGGGTAATCAGCCCCAGCATTTT. The V gene is TRBV28, the J gene TRBJ1-5, with D tentatively TRBD1 (6 bases). V dropped 1 base and J dropped 4 bases, with 23 bases sitting between them. The CDR3 runs 19 residues. Germline CDR1 reads MDHEN; CDR2 reads SYDVKM.

The chain is built from TRBV5-1 and TRBJ2-1; D uncertain. The CDR3 sequence is 16 residues long. With 4 bases removed from V and 0 bases from J, the gap between germline ends came to 14 bases. Germline V gene lookup returns CDR1 SGHRS and CDR2 YFSETQ. The CDR3 DNA follows: TGCGCCAGCAGCGCTGCCTCATCGGCCTCCTACAATGAGCAGTTCTTC. This encodes CASSAASSASYNEQFF.

On this clonotype: One end of the junction is discordant with germline, which a read error may explain. The chain uses TRBV5-6 and TRBJ2-2; D gene ambiguous. Per the germline V gene, CDR1 is SGHDT and CDR2 is YYEEEE. CDR3 length: 14 amino acids. The CDR3 region is CASSSITNTRELFF. The DNA for the CDR3 is TGTGCCAGCAGCTCCATAACGAACACCCGGGAGCTGTTTTTT.

This clonotype was observed a single time. The CDR3 ends on some other residue instead of the conserved phenylalanine or tryptophan, so this is likely a read error. The rearrangement uses TRBV29-1 and TRBJ2-7, with 10 bases that match TRBD2. The junction had 0 bases not matched to a gene; V was cut back by 2 bases and J by 2 bases. This CDR3 region has 13 residues. CDR1 SQVTM and CDR2 ANQGSEA come from the germline V gene. Written as DNA, the CDR3 is TGCAGCGTTGAACTAGCGGGGGCCTACGAGCAGTACTTA. This codes for CSVELAGAYEQYL.